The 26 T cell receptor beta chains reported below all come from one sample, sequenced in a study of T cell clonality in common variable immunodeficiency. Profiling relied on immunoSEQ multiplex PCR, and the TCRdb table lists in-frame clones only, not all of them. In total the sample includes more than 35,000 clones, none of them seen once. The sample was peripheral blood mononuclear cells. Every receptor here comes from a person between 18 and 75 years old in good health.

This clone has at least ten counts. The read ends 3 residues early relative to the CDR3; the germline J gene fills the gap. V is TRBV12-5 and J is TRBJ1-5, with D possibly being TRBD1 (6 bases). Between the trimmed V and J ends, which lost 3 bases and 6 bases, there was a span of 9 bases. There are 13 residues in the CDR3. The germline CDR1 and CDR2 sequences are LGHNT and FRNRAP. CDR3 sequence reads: CASGFGGLQPQHF. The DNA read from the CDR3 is TGTGCTAGTGGTTTCGGGGGGCTTCAGCCC. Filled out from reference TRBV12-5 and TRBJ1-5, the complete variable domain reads DARVTQTPRHKVTEMGQEVTMRCQPILGHNTVFWYRQTMMQGLELLAYFRNRAPLDDSGMPKDRFSAEMPDATLATLKIQPSEPRDSAVYFCASGFGGLQPQHFGDGTRLSIL.

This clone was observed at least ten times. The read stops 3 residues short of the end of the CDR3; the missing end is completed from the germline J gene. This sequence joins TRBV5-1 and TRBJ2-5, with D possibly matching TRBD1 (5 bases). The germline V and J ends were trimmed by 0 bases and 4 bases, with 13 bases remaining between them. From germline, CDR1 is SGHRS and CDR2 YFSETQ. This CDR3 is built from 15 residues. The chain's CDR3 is CASSLVQGSGETQYF. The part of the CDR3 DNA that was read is TGCGCCAGCAGCTTGGTCCAGGGATCGGGAGAGACC. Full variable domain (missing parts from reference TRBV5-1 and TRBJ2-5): KAGVTQTPRYLIKTRGQQVTLSCSPISGHRSVSWYQQTPGQGLQFLFEYFSETQRNKGNFPGRFSGRQFSNSRSEMNVSTLELGDSALYLCASSLVQGSGETQYFGPGTRLLVL.

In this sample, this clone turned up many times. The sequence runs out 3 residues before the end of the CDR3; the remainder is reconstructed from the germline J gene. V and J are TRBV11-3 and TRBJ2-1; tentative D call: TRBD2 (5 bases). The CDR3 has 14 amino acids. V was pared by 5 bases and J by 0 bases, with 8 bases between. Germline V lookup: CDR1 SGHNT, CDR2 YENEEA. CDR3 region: CASSRAASYNEQFF. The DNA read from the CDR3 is TGTGCCAGCAGCCGAGCGGCCTCCTACAATGAG.

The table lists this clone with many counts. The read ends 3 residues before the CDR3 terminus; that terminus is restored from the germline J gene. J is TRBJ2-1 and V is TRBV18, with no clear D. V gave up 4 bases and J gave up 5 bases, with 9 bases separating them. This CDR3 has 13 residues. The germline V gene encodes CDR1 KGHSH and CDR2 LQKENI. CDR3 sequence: CASSRLENNEQFF. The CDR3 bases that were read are TGTGCCAGCTCACGGCTAGAAAACAATGAG.

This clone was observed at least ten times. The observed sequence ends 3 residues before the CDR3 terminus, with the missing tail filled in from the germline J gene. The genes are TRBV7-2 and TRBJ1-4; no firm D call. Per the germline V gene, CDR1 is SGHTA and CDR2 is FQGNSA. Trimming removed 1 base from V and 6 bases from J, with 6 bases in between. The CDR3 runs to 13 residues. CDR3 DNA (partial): TGTGCCAGCAGCTTAGATCGGGATGAAAAA. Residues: CASSLDRDEK. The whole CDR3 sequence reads CASSLDRDEKLFF.

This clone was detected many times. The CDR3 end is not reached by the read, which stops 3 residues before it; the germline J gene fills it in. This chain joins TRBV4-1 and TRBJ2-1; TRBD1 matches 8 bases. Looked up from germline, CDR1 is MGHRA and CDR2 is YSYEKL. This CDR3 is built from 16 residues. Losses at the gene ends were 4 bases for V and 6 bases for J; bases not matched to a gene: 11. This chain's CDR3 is CASSRLTGGLSNEQFF. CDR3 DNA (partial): TGCGCCAGCAGCCGACTAACAGGGGGTCTCAGCAATGAG.

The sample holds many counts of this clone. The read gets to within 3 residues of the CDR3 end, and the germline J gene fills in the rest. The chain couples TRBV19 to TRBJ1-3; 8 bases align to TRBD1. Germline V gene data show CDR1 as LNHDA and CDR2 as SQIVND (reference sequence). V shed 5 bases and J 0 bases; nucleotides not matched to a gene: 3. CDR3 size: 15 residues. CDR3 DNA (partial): TGTGCCAGTAGTGCCCAGGGGGCCTCTGGAAACACC. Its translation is CASSAQGASGNT. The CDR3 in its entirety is CASSAQGASGNTIYF.

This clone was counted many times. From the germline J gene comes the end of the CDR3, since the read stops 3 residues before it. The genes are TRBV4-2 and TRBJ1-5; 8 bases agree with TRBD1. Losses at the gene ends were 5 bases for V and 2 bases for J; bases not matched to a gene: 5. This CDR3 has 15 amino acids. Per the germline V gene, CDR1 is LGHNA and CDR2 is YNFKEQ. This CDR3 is CASSLQGEGNQPQHF. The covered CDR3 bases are TGTGCCAGCAGCTTACAGGGGGAAGGCAATCAGCCC.

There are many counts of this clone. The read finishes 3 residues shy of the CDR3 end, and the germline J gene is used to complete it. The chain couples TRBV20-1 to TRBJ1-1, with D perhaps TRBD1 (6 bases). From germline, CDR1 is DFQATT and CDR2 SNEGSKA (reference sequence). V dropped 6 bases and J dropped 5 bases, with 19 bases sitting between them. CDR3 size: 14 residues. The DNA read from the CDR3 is TGCAGTGCCAATGGCGGACAGTCTGGAACTGAA. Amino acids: CSANGGQSGTE. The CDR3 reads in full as CSANGGQSGTEAFF.

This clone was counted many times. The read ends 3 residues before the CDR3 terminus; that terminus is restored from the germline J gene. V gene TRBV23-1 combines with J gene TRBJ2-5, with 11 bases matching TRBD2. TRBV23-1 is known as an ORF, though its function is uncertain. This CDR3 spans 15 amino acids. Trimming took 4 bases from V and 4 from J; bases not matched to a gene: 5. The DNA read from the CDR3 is TGCGCCAGCAGTCGCCCGGGACTAGCGGTAGAGACC. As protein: CASSRPGLAVET. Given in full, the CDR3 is CASSRPGLAVETQYF.

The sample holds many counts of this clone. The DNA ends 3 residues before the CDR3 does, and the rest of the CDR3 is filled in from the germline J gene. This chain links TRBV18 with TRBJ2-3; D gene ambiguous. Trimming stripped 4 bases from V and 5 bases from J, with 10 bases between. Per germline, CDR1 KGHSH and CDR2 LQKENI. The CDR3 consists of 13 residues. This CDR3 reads CASSLNGLDTQYF. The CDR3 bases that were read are TGTGCCAGCTCACTTAACGGGTTAGATACG. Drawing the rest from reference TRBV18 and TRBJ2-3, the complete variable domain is NAGVMQNPRHLVRRRGQEARLRCSPMKGHSHVYWYRQLPEEGLKFMVYLQKENIIDESGMPKERFSAEFPKEGPSILRIQQVVRGDSAAYFCASSLNGLDTQYFGPGTRLTVL.

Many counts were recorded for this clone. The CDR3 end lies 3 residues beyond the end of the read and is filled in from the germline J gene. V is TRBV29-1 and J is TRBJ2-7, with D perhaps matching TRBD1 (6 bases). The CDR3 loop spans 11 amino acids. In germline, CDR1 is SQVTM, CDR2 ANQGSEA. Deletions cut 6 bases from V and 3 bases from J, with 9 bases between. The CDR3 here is CSVDSVYEQYF. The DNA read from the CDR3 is TGCAGCGTGGACAGTGTCTACGAG.

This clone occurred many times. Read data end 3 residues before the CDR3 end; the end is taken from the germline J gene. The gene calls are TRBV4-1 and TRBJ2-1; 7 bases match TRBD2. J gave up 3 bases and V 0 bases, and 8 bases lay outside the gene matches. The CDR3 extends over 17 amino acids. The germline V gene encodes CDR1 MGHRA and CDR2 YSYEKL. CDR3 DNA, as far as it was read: TGCGCCAGCAGCCAAGATAGGGACTATCGGCTCTACAATGAG. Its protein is CASSQDRDYRLYNE. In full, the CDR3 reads CASSQDRDYRLYNEQFF.

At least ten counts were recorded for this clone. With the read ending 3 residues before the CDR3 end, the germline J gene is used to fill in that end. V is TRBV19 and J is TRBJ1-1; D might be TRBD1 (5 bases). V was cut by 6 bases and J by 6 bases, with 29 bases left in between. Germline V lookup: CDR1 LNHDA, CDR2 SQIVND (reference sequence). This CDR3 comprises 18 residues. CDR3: CASREGWAQTLQESEAFF. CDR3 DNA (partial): TGTGCCAGTAGAGAAGGTTGGGCGCAAACTTTACAGGAGTCTGAA.

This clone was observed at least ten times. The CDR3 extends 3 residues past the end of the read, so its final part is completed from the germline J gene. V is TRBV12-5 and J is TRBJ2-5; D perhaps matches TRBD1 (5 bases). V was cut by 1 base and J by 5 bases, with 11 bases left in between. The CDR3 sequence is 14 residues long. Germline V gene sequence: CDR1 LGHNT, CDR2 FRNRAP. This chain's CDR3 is CASGLEGWRETQYF. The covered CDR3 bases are TGTGCTAGTGGTTTGGAGGGGTGGCGGGAGACC.

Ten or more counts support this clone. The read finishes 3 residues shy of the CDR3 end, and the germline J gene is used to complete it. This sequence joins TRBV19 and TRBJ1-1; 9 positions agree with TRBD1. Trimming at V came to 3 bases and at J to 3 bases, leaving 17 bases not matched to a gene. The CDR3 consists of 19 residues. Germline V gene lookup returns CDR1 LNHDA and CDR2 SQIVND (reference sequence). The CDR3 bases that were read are TGTGCCAGTAGTATCGACCCCTACCGGGACAGGGAGGCGTACACTGAA. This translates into CASSIDPYRDREAYTE. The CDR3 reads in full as CASSIDPYRDREAYTEAFF.

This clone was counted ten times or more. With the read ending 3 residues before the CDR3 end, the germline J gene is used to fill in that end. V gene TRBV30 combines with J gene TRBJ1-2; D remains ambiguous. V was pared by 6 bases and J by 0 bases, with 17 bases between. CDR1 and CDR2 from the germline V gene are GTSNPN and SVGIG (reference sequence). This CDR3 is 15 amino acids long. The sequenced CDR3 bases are TGTGCCTGTCCAGAGGGCTCAACGTCTAACTATGGC. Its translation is CACPEGSTSNYG. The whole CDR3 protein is CACPEGSTSNYGYTF.

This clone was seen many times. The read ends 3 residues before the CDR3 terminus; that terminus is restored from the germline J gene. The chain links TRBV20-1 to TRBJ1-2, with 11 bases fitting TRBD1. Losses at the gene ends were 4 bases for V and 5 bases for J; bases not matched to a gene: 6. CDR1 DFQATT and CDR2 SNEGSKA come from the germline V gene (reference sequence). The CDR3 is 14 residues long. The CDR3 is CSANWDRGVYGYTF. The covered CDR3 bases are TGCAGTGCTAACTGGGACAGGGGGGTTTATGGC.

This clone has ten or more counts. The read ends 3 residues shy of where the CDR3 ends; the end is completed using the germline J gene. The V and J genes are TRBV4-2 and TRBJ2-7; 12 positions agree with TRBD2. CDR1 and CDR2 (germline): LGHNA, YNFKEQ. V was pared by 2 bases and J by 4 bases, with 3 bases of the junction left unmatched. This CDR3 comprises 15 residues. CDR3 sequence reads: CASSQLAGGLYEQYF. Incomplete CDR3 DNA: TGTGCCAGCAGCCAACTAGCGGGAGGGCTATACGAG.

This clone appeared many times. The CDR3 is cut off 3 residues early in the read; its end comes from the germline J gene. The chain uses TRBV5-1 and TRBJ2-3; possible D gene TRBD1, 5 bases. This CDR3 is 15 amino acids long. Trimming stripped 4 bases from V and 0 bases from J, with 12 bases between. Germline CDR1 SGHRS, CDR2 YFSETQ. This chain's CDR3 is CASSRTSSSTDTQYF. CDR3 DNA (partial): TGCGCCAGCAGCAGGACAAGTTCTAGCACAGATACG.

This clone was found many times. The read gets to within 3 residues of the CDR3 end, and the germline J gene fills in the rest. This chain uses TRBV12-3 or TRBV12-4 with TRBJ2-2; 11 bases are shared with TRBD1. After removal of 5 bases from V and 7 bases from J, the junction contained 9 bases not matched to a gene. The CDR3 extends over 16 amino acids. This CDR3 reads CASSRLGQGAFGELFF. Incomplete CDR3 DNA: TGTGCCAGCAGTCGCCTTGGACAGGGGGCCTTCGGGGAG.

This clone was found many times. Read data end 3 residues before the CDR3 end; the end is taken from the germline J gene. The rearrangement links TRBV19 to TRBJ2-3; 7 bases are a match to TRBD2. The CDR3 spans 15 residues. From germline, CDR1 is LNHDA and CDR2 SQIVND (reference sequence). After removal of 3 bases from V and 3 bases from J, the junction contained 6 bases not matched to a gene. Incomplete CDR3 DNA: TGTGCCAGTAGTATTCGTAGGGGAGGGACAGATACG. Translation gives CASSIRRGGTDT. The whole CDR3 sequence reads CASSIRRGGTDTQYF.

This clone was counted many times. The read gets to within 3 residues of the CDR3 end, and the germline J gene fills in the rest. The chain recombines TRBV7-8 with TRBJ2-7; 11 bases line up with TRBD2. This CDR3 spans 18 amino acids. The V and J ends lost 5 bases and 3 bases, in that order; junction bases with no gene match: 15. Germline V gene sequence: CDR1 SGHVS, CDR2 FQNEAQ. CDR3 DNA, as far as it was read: TGTGCCAGCAGCCCTATAGCGGGAGGGCCGTCTAATTTCTACGAG. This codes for CASSPIAGGPSNFYE. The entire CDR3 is CASSPIAGGPSNFYEQYF.

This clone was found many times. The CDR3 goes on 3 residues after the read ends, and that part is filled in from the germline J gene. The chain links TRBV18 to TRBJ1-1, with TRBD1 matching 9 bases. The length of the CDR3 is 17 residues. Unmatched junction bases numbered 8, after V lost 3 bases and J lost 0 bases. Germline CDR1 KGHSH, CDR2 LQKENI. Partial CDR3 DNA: TGTGCCAGCTCACCGGGACAGGGAGGGAGGATGAACACTGAA. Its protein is CASSPGQGGRMNTE. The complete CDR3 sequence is CASSPGQGGRMNTEAFF. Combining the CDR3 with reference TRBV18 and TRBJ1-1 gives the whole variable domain NAGVMQNPRHLVRRRGQEARLRCSPMKGHSHVYWYRQLPEEGLKFMVYLQKENIIDESGMPKERFSAEFPKEGPSILRIQQVVRGDSAAYFCASSPGQGGRMNTEAFFGQGTRLTVV.

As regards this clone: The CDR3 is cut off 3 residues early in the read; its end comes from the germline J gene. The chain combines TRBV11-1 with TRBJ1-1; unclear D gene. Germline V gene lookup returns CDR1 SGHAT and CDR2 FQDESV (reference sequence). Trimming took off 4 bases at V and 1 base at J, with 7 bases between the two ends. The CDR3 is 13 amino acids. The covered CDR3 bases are TGTGCCAGCAGCTATCGACAGAACACTGAA. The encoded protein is CASSYRQNTE. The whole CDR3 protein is CASSYRQNTEAFF.

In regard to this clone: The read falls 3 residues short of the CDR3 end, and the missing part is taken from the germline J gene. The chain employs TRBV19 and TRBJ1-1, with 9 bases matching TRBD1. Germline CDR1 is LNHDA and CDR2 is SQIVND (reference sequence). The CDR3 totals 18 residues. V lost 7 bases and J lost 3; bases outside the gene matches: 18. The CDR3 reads CASKNRGQIEVRDTEAFF. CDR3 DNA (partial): TGTGCCAGTAAAAACAGGGGGCAAATCGAGGTCAGGGACACTGAA.